Each of the 9 T cell receptor beta chains below was sequenced from the same sample in a study of CD8+CD57+ T cells in acquired aplastic anemia. Genomic DNA acted as the template from which TCR beta VDJ combination and CDR3 sequence profiling were carried out. TCRdb fed the reads into MiXCR, producing one record per CDR3 protein. The sample gives some 210,000 distinct CDR3 sequences, about 59% of which show up once; roughly 29% is in the top ten. The sample consisted of sorted CD4+, CD8+, or CD8+CD57+ T cells (not recorded which) from PBMCs. The receptors derive from a human donor in good health.

The chain recombines TRBV20-1 with TRBJ2-7, with 13 bases identical to TRBD2. Germline V gene sequence: CDR1 DFQATT, CDR2 SNEGSKA (reference sequence). Unmatched junction bases numbered 5, after V lost 6 bases and J lost 6 bases. The CDR3 has 13 residues. In nucleotides, the CDR3 is TGCAGTGCCGGACTAGCGGGAGTCGGCGAGCAGTACTTC. It yields the protein CSAGLAGVGEQYF.

This chain uses TRBV7-9 with TRBJ1-6; no clear D. V lost 5 bases, J lost 8 bases, and 10 bases lay in between. Germline V CDR1 and CDR2: SEHNR, FQNEAQ (reference sequence). The CDR3 has 13 residues. CDR3 loop: CASSPVADSPLHF. DNA of the CDR3: TGTGCCAGCAGCCCCGTAGCCGATTCACCCCTCCACTTT.

The chain joins TRBV20-1 to TRBJ2-3; D unclear. The germline V gene encodes CDR1 DFQATT and CDR2 SNEGSKA (reference sequence). The CDR3 is made up of 14 amino acids. Trimming left V 1 base short and J 1 base short, with 9 bases between. The DNA of the CDR3 is TGCAGTGCTAGAGGCGGAATCCGCACAGATACGCAGTATTTT. Translating it yields CSARGGIRTDTQYF.

J is TRBJ1-6 and V is TRBV25-1; 8 nucleotides line up with TRBD1. V lost 4 bases and J lost 6; bases outside the gene matches: 5. CDR1 and CDR2 from the germline V gene are MGHDK and SYGVNS. The CDR3 contains 15 residues. CDR3 DNA: TGTGCCAGCAGTGCGCTGACAGGGGTTAATTCACCCCTCCACTTT. Protein product: CASSALTGVNSPLHF.

This clonotype was found many times. This chain links TRBV29-1 with TRBJ1-1; TRBD1 aligns across 8 bases. From germline, CDR1 is SQVTM and CDR2 ANQGSEA. With V trimmed by 3 bases and J by 0 bases, 6 bases remained unmatched. The CDR3 is 15 residues long. The CDR3, as DNA: TGCAGCGTTGATCCCAGGGGGCAGATGAACACTGAAGCTTTCTTT. This gives the protein CSVDPRGQMNTEAFF.

This clonotype has a count of ten or more. The chain is built from TRBV12-3 or TRBV12-4 and TRBJ1-5; unclear D gene. The V end lost 6 bases, the J end lost 2 bases, and 14 bases lay between the germline ends. The CDR3 sequence is 15 residues long. The CDR3 nucleotides read TGTGCCAGCAGCCCTATACAGTCCGGCAATCAGCCCCAGCATTTT. This sequence encodes CASSPIQSGNQPQHF.

The chain is built from TRBV2 and TRBJ1-3; 8 bases agree with TRBD1. The CDR3 runs 15 residues. Germline V gene lookup returns CDR1 SNHLY and CDR2 FYNNEI. V was pared by 7 bases and J by 0 bases, with 5 bases of the junction left unmatched. The DNA of the CDR3 is TGTGCCAGCAAATCGGACAGGGCCTCTGGAAACACCATATATTTT. Amino acids: CASKSDRASGNTIYF. Using reference TRBV2 and TRBJ1-3 for the parts outside the CDR3, the full variable domain is EPEVTQTPSHQVTQMGQEVILRCVPISNHLYFYWYRQILGQKVEFLVSFYNNEISEKSEIFDDQFSVERPDGSNFTLKIRSTKLEDSAMYFCASKSDRASGNTIYFGEGSWLTVV.

Points on this clonotype: The junction differs from germline at one of its ends, possibly a read error. This chain uses TRBV7-8 with TRBJ2-5, with D maybe TRBD2 (5 bases). The germline gives CDR1 SGHVS, CDR2 FQNEAQ. CDR3 length: 11 residues. As DNA, the CDR3 is TGTGCCAGCAGCCAAAGGGAGACCCGGTACTTC. Its protein product is CASSQRETRYF.

J is TRBJ1-1 and V is TRBV19, with a possible D match to TRBD1 (5 bases). V dropped 3 bases and J dropped 0 bases, with 11 bases sitting between them. This CDR3 has 15 residues. Germline assignment: CDR1 LNHDA and CDR2 SQIVND (reference sequence). CDR3 coding DNA: TGTGCCAGTAGTATCGAGGGACGTATGAACACTGAAGCTTTCTTT. Its translation: CASSIEGRMNTEAFF.